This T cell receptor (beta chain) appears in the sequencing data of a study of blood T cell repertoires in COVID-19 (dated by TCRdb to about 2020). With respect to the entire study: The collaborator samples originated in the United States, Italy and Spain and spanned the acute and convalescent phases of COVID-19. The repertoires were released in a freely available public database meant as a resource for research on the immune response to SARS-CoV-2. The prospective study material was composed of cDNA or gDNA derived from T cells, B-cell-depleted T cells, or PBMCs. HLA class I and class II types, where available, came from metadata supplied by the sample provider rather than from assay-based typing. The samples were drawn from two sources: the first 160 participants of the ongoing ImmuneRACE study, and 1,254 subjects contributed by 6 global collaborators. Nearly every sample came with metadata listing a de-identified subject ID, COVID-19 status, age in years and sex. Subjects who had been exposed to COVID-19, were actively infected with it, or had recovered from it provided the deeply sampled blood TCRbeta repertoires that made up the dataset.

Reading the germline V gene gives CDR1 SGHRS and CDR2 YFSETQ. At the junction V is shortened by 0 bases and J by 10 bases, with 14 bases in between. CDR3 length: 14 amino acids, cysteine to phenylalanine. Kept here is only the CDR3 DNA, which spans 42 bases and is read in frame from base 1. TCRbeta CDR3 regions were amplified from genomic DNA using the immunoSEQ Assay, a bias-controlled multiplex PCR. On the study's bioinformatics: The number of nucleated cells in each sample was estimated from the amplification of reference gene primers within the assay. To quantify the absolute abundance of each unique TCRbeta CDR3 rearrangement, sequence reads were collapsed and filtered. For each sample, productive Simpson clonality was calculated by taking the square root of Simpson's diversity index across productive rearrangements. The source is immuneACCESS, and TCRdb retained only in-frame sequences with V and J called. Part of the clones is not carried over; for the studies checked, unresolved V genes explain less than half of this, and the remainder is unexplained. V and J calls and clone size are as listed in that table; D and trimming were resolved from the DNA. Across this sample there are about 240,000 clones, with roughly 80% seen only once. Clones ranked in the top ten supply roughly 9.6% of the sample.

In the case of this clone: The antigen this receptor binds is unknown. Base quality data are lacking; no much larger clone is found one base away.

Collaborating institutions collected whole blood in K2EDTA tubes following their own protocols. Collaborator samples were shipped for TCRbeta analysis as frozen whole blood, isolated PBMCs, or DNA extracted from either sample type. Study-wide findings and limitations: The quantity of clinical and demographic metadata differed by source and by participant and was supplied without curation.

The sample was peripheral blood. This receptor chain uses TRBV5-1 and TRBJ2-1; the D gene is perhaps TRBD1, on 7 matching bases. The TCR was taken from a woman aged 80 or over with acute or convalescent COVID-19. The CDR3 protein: CASSLVTGEVEQFF. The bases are TGCGCCAGCAGCTTGGTCACAGGGGAGGTGGAGCAGTTCTTC.